The 15 T cell receptor beta chains given below trace back to one sample, sequenced in a study of early T cells in non-severe SARS-CoV-2 infection. TCRdb reanalysed the 5' RACE reads using MiXCR and keeps one entry per CDR3 protein. The repertoire holds about 42,000 distinct CDR3 sequences, with around 6.3% as singletons. This specimen consisted of whole blood, obtained at baseline. The receptors here all came from an adult who was a healthcare worker with PCR-confirmed SARS-CoV-2 infection or an uninfected control (not recorded which).

There are a few counts of this clonotype. This chain links TRBV12-3 or TRBV12-4 with TRBJ1-3; no reliable D call. The CDR3 consists of 14 residues. V was cut by 7 bases and J by 0 bases, with 10 bases left in between. CDR3 sequence (DNA): TGTGCCAGCACCGACACATACTCTGGAAACACCATATATTTT. This gives the protein CASTDTYSGNTIYF.

This clonotype was recorded a few times. V is TRBV3-1 and J is TRBJ2-7; TRBD1 or TRBD2 may be the D gene (5 bases each). The CDR3 consists of 14 residues. V lost 5 bases to trimming and J lost 2 bases, with 13 bases between them. Per germline, CDR1 LGHDT and CDR2 YNNKEL (reference sequence). As DNA, the CDR3 is TGTGCCAGCAGCAGGGACCGAAGGGCCTACGAGCAGTACTTC. Translating gives CASSRDRRAYEQYF.

The sample holds a few counts of this clonotype. This chain links TRBV5-5 with TRBJ2-5; D not resolved. Trimming shortened V by 1 base and J by 1 base, and 14 bases separated the two germline ends. This CDR3 comprises 16 residues. CDR1 SGHKS and CDR2 YYEKEE come from the germline V gene (reference sequence). The DNA for the CDR3 is TGTGCCAGCAGCTTGTTAACGCAAACCTTCCAAGAGACCCAGTACTTC. This gives the protein CASSLLTQTFQETQYF.

This clonotype has ten or more counts. This chain connects TRBV2 to TRBJ2-3, with 12 nucleotides matching TRBD2. The J segment lost 6 bases and the V segment lost 7 bases, leaving 5 bases of the junction unmatched. Per germline, CDR1 SNHLY and CDR2 FYNNEI. CDR3 length equals 14 residues. The CDR3 sequence: CASTRTSGADTQYF. Here the CDR3 DNA reads TGTGCCAGCACCCGGACTAGCGGGGCGGATACGCAGTATTTT.

This clonotype was detected many times. The chain links TRBV11-3 to TRBJ1-6, with TRBD1 matching over 7 bases. Germline lookup yields CDR1 SGHNT and CDR2 YENEEA. Trimming cost V 2 bases and J 4 bases; bases outside gene matches: 8. The CDR3 is made up of 17 amino acids. The CDR3 nucleotides are TGTGCCAGCAGCTTACCCCCACAGGGGTCTTATAATTCACCCCTCCACTTT. This gives the protein CASSLPPQGSYNSPLHF.

The rearrangement links TRBV12-3 or TRBV12-4 to TRBJ2-7, with 9 bases fitting TRBD1. Unmatched junction bases numbered 3, after V lost 2 bases and J lost 1 base. This CDR3 is 15 amino acids long. This chain's CDR3 is CASSLRQGGSYEQYF. In DNA form, the CDR3 reads TGTGCCAGCAGTTTACGACAGGGGGGTTCCTACGAGCAGTACTTC.

J is TRBJ2-7 and V is TRBV6-1, with D maybe TRBD1 (6 bases). Trimming removed 6 bases at V and 4 bases at J, with 10 bases between. CDR1 MNHNS and CDR2 SASEGT come from the germline V gene. CDR3 length: 12 amino acids. The CDR3 DNA is TGTGCCAGCAGGATACAGGGATACGAGCAGTACTTC. Translation: CASRIQGYEQYF.

The chain uses TRBV7-8 and TRBJ2-7; 7 bases agree with TRBD1. The CDR3 is 14 residues long. J was trimmed by 8 bases and V by 2 bases; bases with no gene match: 9. Germline-derived CDR1 and CDR2 are SGHVS and FQNEAQ. CDR3 nucleotide sequence: TGTGCCAGCAGCTTACAGGGGGTTCTGGGGAAGCAGTACTTC. As protein: CASSLQGVLGKQYF.

This clonotype appeared many times. V is TRBV28 and J is TRBJ2-1; 10 nucleotides line up with TRBD2. V lost 6 bases and J lost 4; bases outside the gene matches: 3. The CDR3 length is 14 residues. Germline V gene sequence: CDR1 MDHEN, CDR2 SYDVKM. The CDR3 region is CASRLAGEYNEQFF. The CDR3 nucleotides are TGTGCCAGCAGGCTAGCGGGGGAGTACAATGAGCAGTTCTTC.

The V and J genes are TRBV20-1 and TRBJ2-5, with D perhaps TRBD2 (6 bases). V was shortened by 2 bases and J by 4 bases, with 11 bases between the two germline ends. Per the germline V gene, CDR1 is DFQATT and CDR2 is SNEGSKA (reference sequence). This CDR3 spans 13 amino acids. DNA for the CDR3: TGCAGTGCTAGAAGTACTAGCCGAGAGACCCAGTACTTC. Translation gives CSARSTSRETQYF.

This clonotype showed up many times. V gene TRBV7-8 combines with J gene TRBJ1-4, with D maybe TRBD1 (6 bases). From germline, CDR1 is SGHVS and CDR2 FQNEAQ. This CDR3 region has 14 residues. V lost 5 bases and J 7 bases, leaving 14 bases between the germline ends. CDR3 DNA: TGTGCCAGCAGCCTCAGGGGCTATAGTGAAAAACTGTTTTTT. Its protein is CASSLRGYSEKLFF. The full variable domain, with the rest looked up from reference TRBV7-8 and TRBJ1-4, is GAGVSQSPRYKVAKRGQDVALRCDPISGHVSLFWYQQALGQGPEFLTYFQNEAQLDKSGLPSDRFFAERPEGSVSTLKIQRTQQEDSAVYLCASSLRGYSEKLFFGSGTQLSVL.

V usage is TRBV7-9 and J usage is TRBJ2-7; D gene uncertain. The CDR3 extends over 12 amino acids. Germline V CDR1 and CDR2: SEHNR, FQNEAQ (reference sequence). With 2 bases removed from V and 7 bases from J, the gap between germline ends came to 9 bases. CDR3 in DNA: TGTGCCAGCAGCTTATTGTTGGGAGAGCAGTACTTC. It is translated as CASSLLLGEQYF.

This clonotype was seen at least ten times. The V gene is TRBV6-5, the J gene TRBJ2-1; D gene unclear. V gave up 4 bases and J gave up 0 bases, with 10 bases separating them. Germline V CDR1 and CDR2: MNHEY, SVGAGI. The CDR3 loop spans 15 amino acids. The CDR3 sequence: CASSLAGSSYNEQFF. The DNA for the CDR3 is TGTGCCAGCAGTTTGGCAGGCAGCTCCTACAATGAGCAGTTCTTC.

This clonotype turned up a few times. This sequence joins TRBV7-8 and TRBJ2-2; TRBD2 agrees at 12 bases. J lost 4 bases, V lost 3 bases, and 3 bases had no gene match. The CDR3 is made up of 16 amino acids. Germline CDR1 SGHVS, CDR2 FQNEAQ. The CDR3, as DNA: TGTGCCAGCAGCTTGACTAGCGGGGGACTCACCGGGGAGCTGTTTTTT. Translated: CASSLTSGGLTGELFF.

The table lists this clonotype with a few counts. The chain has TRBV18 and TRBJ2-5; D not resolved. The germline V and J ends were trimmed by 2 bases and 5 bases, with 6 bases remaining between them. This CDR3 is 12 amino acids long. CDR1 is KGHSH and CDR2 is LQKENI in the germline V gene. CDR3: CASSPKRETQYF. The DNA of the CDR3 is TGTGCCAGCTCACCAAAAAGGGAGACCCAGTACTTC.